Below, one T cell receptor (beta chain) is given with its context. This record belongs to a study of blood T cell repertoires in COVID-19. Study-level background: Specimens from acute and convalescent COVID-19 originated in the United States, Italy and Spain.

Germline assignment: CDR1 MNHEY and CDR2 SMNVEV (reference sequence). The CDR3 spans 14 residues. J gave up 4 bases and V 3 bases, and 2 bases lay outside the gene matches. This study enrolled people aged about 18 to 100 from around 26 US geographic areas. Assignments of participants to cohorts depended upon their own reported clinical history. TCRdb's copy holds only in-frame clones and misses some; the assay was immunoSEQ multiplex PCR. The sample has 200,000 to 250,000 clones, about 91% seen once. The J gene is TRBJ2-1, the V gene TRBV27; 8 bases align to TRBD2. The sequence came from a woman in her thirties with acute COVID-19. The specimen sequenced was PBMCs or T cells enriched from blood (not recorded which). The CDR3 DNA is TGTGCCAGCAGTTTCGCGGGGGGTTACAATGAGCAGTTCTTC. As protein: CASSFAGGYNEQFF.